The 30 T cell receptor beta chains given below trace back to one sample, sequenced in a study of cytomegalovirus exposure and HLA in healthy donors. The study ran its PCR with 60 Vbeta and 13 Jbeta primers. Here immunoSEQ multiplex PCR was the method, and the copy in TCRdb shows in-frame clones only, minus some. The sample records fewer than 150,000 clones, about 82% being singletons. The source material was PBMCs. All receptors come from a young man in good health and CMV-seronegative.

J is TRBJ2-1 and V is TRBV4-1, with 7 bases identical to TRBD2. This CDR3 contains 16 residues. Germline V CDR1 and CDR2: MGHRA, YSYEKL. V lost 1 base to trimming and J lost 8 bases; unmatched junction nucleotides: 11. The CDR3 here is CASSQVGRKAGDEQFF. The CDR3 region has the DNA TGCGCCAGCAGCCAAGTCGGCAGAAAGGCGGGGGATGAGCAGTTCTTC.

This chain uses TRBV5-1 with TRBJ1-1, with 8 bases fitting TRBD1. Germline CDR1 SGHRS, CDR2 YFSETQ. The CDR3 sequence is 15 residues long. V lost 4 bases, J lost 1 base, and 6 bases stayed unmatched. CDR3 DNA: TGCGCCAGCAGCATCCAGGGGGCCGGGAACACTGAAGCTTTCTTT. Its protein is CASSIQGAGNTEAFF.

The rearrangement links TRBV7-6 to TRBJ2-2; D unresolved. Germline CDR1 is SGHVS and CDR2 is FNYEAQ. The ends were cut back, 7 bases at V and 0 bases at J, with 18 bases in the middle. The CDR3 consists of 17 residues. The CDR3 loop is CASISFPGRTNTGELFF. CDR3 DNA sequence: TGTGCCAGCATCAGTTTTCCTGGCAGAACGAACACCGGGGAGCTGTTTTTT.

The rearrangement uses TRBV7-9 and TRBJ2-7; 8 nucleotides agree with TRBD1. Germline V gene data show CDR1 as SEHNR and CDR2 as FQNEAQ (reference sequence). The CDR3 has 12 residues. J lost 9 bases, V lost 2 bases, and 3 bases had no gene match. The CDR3 DNA reads TGTGCCAGCAGCTTACAGGGGGCCGGGCAGTACTTC. It is translated as CASSLQGAGQYF. Drawing the rest from reference TRBV7-9 and TRBJ2-7, the complete variable domain is DTGVSQNPRHKITKRGQNVTFRCDPISEHNRLYWYRQTLGQGPEFLTYFQNEAQLEKSRLLSDRFSAERPKGSFSTLEIQRTEQGDSAMYLCASSLQGAGQYFGPGTRLTVT.

Comments on this clone: At one end, the junction sequence differs from germline, possibly due to a read error. The chain has TRBV6-1 and TRBJ1-5, with 8 bases fitting TRBD1. This CDR3 contains 14 residues. Germline V gene lookup returns CDR1 MNHNS and CDR2 SASEGT. For the CDR3, the DNA is TGTGCCAGCAGTTCGAACGACAGGGGAAGGCCCCAGAATTTT. Protein: CASSSNDRGRPQNF.

The gene calls are TRBV5-1 and TRBJ1-1; 8 positions match TRBD1. The CDR3 covers 15 residues. Germline values: CDR1 SGHRS, CDR2 YFSETQ. V lost 7 bases and J lost 4; bases outside the gene matches: 12. CDR3 loop: CASRFGTGGSTEAFF. The CDR3 DNA sequence: TGCGCCAGCCGATTCGGGACAGGAGGTAGCACTGAAGCTTTCTTT.

The chain couples TRBV6-1 to TRBJ2-1; 10 bases fit TRBD2. This CDR3 spans 16 amino acids. Germline values: CDR1 MNHNS, CDR2 SASEGT. V shed 1 base, J shed 7 bases, and the junction held 7 bases outside the gene matches. This chain's CDR3 is CASSEDKRGGLNEQFF. The CDR3 coding sequence is TGTGCCAGCAGTGAAGACAAGCGGGGGGGATTGAATGAGCAGTTCTTC.

V usage is TRBV5-8 and J usage is TRBJ1-5; 10 bases map to TRBD1. Germline V gene lookup returns CDR1 SGHTS and CDR2 YDEGEE. With V trimmed by 4 bases and J by 1 base, 14 bases remained unmatched. The CDR3 is 19 residues long. CDR3 in amino acids: CASSPKSGQGRRSNQPQHF. CDR3 DNA: TGTGCCAGCAGCCCCAAGTCGGGACAGGGGAGAAGGAGCAATCAGCCCCAGCATTTT.

The J gene is TRBJ1-3, the V gene TRBV13; 7 nucleotides agree with TRBD1. This CDR3 contains 18 residues. Germline CDR1 reads PRHDT; CDR2 reads FYEKMQ (reference sequence). V dropped 1 base and J dropped 0; count of bases not matched to a gene: 9. The CDR3 reads CASSLVRTGTLSGNTIYF. CDR3 bases: TGTGCCAGCAGCTTAGTCAGGACAGGAACGCTCTCTGGAAACACCATATATTTT.

With regard to this clone: One end of the junction does not line up with germline, which may come from a read error. The rearrangement uses TRBV10-2 and TRBJ2-1; D unclear. This CDR3 contains 14 residues. The germline V gene encodes CDR1 WSHSY and CDR2 SAAADI. CDR3 in amino acids: CASSAGPPYNGQFF. The CDR3 region has the DNA TGCGCCAGCAGTGCAGGCCCCCCGTACAATGGGCAGTTCTTC.

The rearrangement uses TRBV7-9 and TRBJ2-5; the match to TRBD1 covers 9 bases. The CDR3 is 16 amino acids. The ends lost 5 bases at V and 4 bases at J; junction bases unmatched: 11. Germline CDR1 reads SEHNR; CDR2 reads FQNEAQ (reference sequence). This CDR3 reads CASSPQGQGRLETQYF. CDR3 DNA: TGTGCCAGCAGCCCCCAGGGACAGGGACGACTAGAGACCCAGTACTTC.

Written as DNA, the CDR3 is TGCGCCAGCAGCGTGGGGGTGACCGGGACTAGCGGGGGAGTCTTTGGCGAGACCCAGTACTTC. It yields the protein CASSVGVTGTSGGVFGETQYF. The chain has TRBV5-1 and TRBJ2-5, with 14 bases that match TRBD2. CDR3 length: 21 residues. Trimming at V came to 4 bases and at J to 5 bases, leaving 22 bases not matched to a gene. The germline V gene encodes CDR1 SGHRS and CDR2 YFSETQ.

CDR3 sequence reads: CASSQAGDNYEQYF. Written as DNA, the CDR3 is TGCGCCAGCAGCCAAGCAGGGGATAATTACGAGCAGTACTTC. This sequence joins TRBV5-1 and TRBJ2-7; TRBD1 might be the D (6 bases). V lost 4 bases, J lost 4 bases, and 15 bases lay in between. The CDR3 has 14 amino acids. Germline V CDR1 and CDR2: SGHRS, YFSETQ.

The V and J genes are TRBV5-1 and TRBJ1-4, with 8 bases fitting TRBD1. Germline trimming cut 0 bases from V and 7 bases from J; bases unmatched to any gene: 8. Germline-derived CDR1 and CDR2 are SGHRS and YFSETQ. This CDR3 is built from 16 residues. Written as DNA, the CDR3 is TGCGCCAGCAGCTTGGAGGGCAGGGGGCACAGTGAAAAACTGTTTTTT. Protein product: CASSLEGRGHSEKLFF. Combining the CDR3 with reference TRBV5-1 and TRBJ1-4 gives the whole variable domain KAGVTQTPRYLIKTRGQQVTLSCSPISGHRSVSWYQQTPGQGLQFLFEYFSETQRNKGNFPGRFSGRQFSNSRSEMNVSTLELGDSALYLCASSLEGRGHSEKLFFGSGTQLSVL.

The CDR3 loop reads CASSGGHSYEQYF. CDR3 DNA: TGTGCCAGCAGTGGGGGACACTCCTACGAGCAGTACTTC. The chain links TRBV6-1 to TRBJ2-7, with D possibly being TRBD1 (6 bases). This CDR3 has 13 residues. Trimming removed 4 bases from V and 0 bases from J, with 7 bases in between. The germline V gene has CDR1 MNHNS and CDR2 SASEGT.

This clone was recorded a few times. The V gene is TRBV19, the J gene TRBJ2-2, with D perhaps matching TRBD1 (5 bases). Germline V gives CDR1 LNHDA, CDR2 SQIVND (reference sequence). V lost 3 bases, J lost 7 bases, and 15 bases lay in between. This CDR3 has 15 residues. CDR3 nucleotides: TGTGCCAGTAGTATTGAGGCAGGGTGGGTCGGGGAGCTGTTTTTT. Protein sequence: CASSIEAGWVGELFF.

This rearrangement joins TRBV6-9 to TRBJ1-1; no firm D call. The CDR3 runs 12 residues. Trimming shortened V by 6 bases and J by 3 bases, and 8 bases separated the two germline ends. CDR1 and CDR2 (germline): MNHGY, SVAAGI. CDR3 loop: CASRARYTEAFF. The CDR3 DNA is TGTGCCAGCAGGGCTAGGTACACTGAAGCTTTCTTT.

J is TRBJ1-2 and V is TRBV29-1, with D perhaps TRBD1 (5 bases). The germline gives CDR1 SQVTM, CDR2 ANQGSEA. V shed 3 bases and J shed 4 bases, with 12 bases lying between them. CDR3 size: 13 residues. CDR3 sequence: CSVEGGFGYGYTF. CDR3 coding DNA: TGCAGCGTTGAGGGGGGTTTTGGCTATGGCTACACCTTC.

The gene calls are TRBV28 and TRBJ1-2; a possible D gene is TRBD1 (6 bases). The CDR3 totals 12 residues. Deletions cut 10 bases from V and 2 bases from J, with 11 bases between. The V gene's germline CDR1 is MDHEN and CDR2 SYDVKM. This CDR3 reads CATPDRNYGYTF. The CDR3 bases are TGTGCCACCCCCGACAGGAACTATGGCTACACCTTC.

The V and J genes are TRBV5-1 and TRBJ2-2, with 9 bases identical to TRBD1. The CDR3 consists of 15 residues. The V and J ends lost 4 bases and 4 bases, in that order; junction bases with no gene match: 5. The V gene's germline CDR1 is SGHRS and CDR2 YFSETQ. DNA of the CDR3: TGCGCCAGCAGCATGGACAGGGGTGCCACCGGGGAGCTGTTTTTT. It is translated as CASSMDRGATGELFF. The full variable domain, completed using reference TRBV5-1 and TRBJ2-2, is KAGVTQTPRYLIKTRGQQVTLSCSPISGHRSVSWYQQTPGQGLQFLFEYFSETQRNKGNFPGRFSGRQFSNSRSEMNVSTLELGDSALYLCASSMDRGATGELFFGEGSRLTVL.

Comments on this clone: The sample holds other DNA sequences that translate to the same CDR3. V is TRBV4-2 and J is TRBJ2-1; no reliable D call. Germline assignment: CDR1 LGHNA and CDR2 YNFKEQ. The CDR3 is 15 residues long. The V end was cut by 0 bases, the J end by 4 bases, with 10 bases between. The CDR3 reads CASSQDPSDYNEQFF. CDR3 DNA sequence: TGTGCCAGCAGCCAAGATCCATCAGATTACAATGAGCAGTTCTTC.

The CDR3, as DNA: TGTGCCATCGCCGGTCAGCGGGAGTTGAGCAATGAGCAGTTCTTC. This codes for CAIAGQRELSNEQFF. The rearrangement uses TRBV10-3 and TRBJ2-1, with TRBD2 identical over 8 bases. The CDR3 totals 15 residues. J lost 6 bases, V lost 8 bases, and 12 bases had no gene match. The germline V gene has CDR1 ENHRY and CDR2 SYGVKD.

The table lists this clone with a count of one. The rearrangement uses TRBV27 and TRBJ2-7; 7 nucleotides match TRBD1. There are 14 residues in the CDR3. The junction had 6 bases not matched to a gene; V was cut back by 4 bases and J by 3 bases. The germline gives CDR1 MNHEY, CDR2 SMNVEV (reference sequence). In DNA, the CDR3 is TGTGCCAGCAGTTCTTTCAGGGGGAGCTACGAGCAGTACTTC. Its translation is CASSSFRGSYEQYF.

The rearrangement links TRBV18 to TRBJ1-5; D is perhaps TRBD1 (6 bases). Trimming pared 5 bases from V and 3 bases from J, leaving 11 bases between. There are 14 residues in the CDR3. Germline lookup yields CDR1 KGHSH and CDR2 LQKENI. The CDR3 protein is CASSTRDINQPQHF. The CDR3 DNA follows: TGTGCCAGCTCAACCCGGGACATCAATCAGCCCCAGCATTTT.

V gene TRBV6-1 combines with J gene TRBJ2-1; D not resolved. The V end lost 3 bases, the J end lost 8 bases, and 8 bases lay between the germline ends. This CDR3 has 12 amino acids. Germline V gene lookup returns CDR1 MNHNS and CDR2 SASEGT. In nucleotides, the CDR3 is TGTGCCAGCAGTGAGATTGGCTATGAGCAGTTCTTC. Translation gives CASSEIGYEQFF.

DNA of the CDR3: TGTGCCAGCAGCTGTTTCACGACAGTGGGCAATCAGCCCCAGCATTTT. It specifies CASSCFTTVGNQPQHF. The chain combines TRBV5-4 with TRBJ1-5; weak D call: TRBD1 (5 bases). The ends were cut back, 3 bases at V and 2 bases at J, with 15 bases in the middle. The CDR3 is 16 residues long. The germline V gene encodes CDR1 SGHNT and CDR2 YYREEE (reference sequence).

To note about this clone: At the DNA level, this CDR3 is encoded by other sequences in the same sample as well. The J gene is TRBJ2-3, the V gene TRBV5-1; TRBD1 aligns across 9 bases. After removal of 4 bases from V and 0 bases from J, the junction contained 3 bases not matched to a gene. CDR1 is SGHRS and CDR2 is YFSETQ in the germline V gene. The CDR3 covers 15 residues. The CDR3 coding sequence is TGCGCCAGCAGCGCGGGACAGGGTAGCACAGATACGCAGTATTTT. Its translation: CASSAGQGSTDTQYF. Full variable domain (outside the CDR3, taken from reference TRBV5-1 and TRBJ2-3): KAGVTQTPRYLIKTRGQQVTLSCSPISGHRSVSWYQQTPGQGLQFLFEYFSETQRNKGNFPGRFSGRQFSNSRSEMNVSTLELGDSALYLCASSAGQGSTDTQYFGPGTRLTVL.

The chain is built from TRBV19 and TRBJ2-5; D might be TRBD2 (5 bases). This CDR3 spans 15 amino acids. V lost 4 bases and J lost 2, with 14 bases in between. Germline CDR1 LNHDA, CDR2 SQIVND (reference sequence). As DNA, the CDR3 is TGTGCCAGTAGTACATCGGGCGGGCGTCAAGAGACCCAGTACTTC. The encoded protein is CASSTSGGRQETQYF.

V gene TRBV5-1 combines with J gene TRBJ1-4; tentatively, D is TRBD1 (5 bases). Germline values: CDR1 SGHRS, CDR2 YFSETQ. Trimming left V 2 bases short and J 3 bases short, with 8 bases between. CDR3 length: 14 amino acids. The CDR3 reads CASSFRGANEKLFF. The CDR3 nucleotides are TGCGCCAGCAGCTTTCGGGGGGCTAATGAAAAACTGTTTTTT. Full variable domain (outside the CDR3, taken from reference TRBV5-1 and TRBJ1-4): KAGVTQTPRYLIKTRGQQVTLSCSPISGHRSVSWYQQTPGQGLQFLFEYFSETQRNKGNFPGRFSGRQFSNSRSEMNVSTLELGDSALYLCASSFRGANEKLFFGSGTQLSVL.

This clone has a handful of counts. The chain joins TRBV18 to TRBJ2-6, with D perhaps matching TRBD2 (5 bases). Trimming removed 0 bases from V and 4 bases from J, with 13 bases in between. CDR3 length: 17 residues. Germline CDR1 is KGHSH and CDR2 is LQKENI. The CDR3 region is CASSPPSRVRGANVLTF. CDR3 DNA: TGTGCCAGCTCACCACCTTCGAGGGTGCGCGGGGCCAACGTCCTGACTTTC.